The 13 T cell receptor beta chains listed next were all sequenced from one sample in a study of blood T cell repertoires in COVID-19. Only in-frame clones appear in the TCRdb table, and some are missing; sequencing was by immunoSEQ multiplex PCR. This table holds roughly 280,000 clones, 75% to 90% found once. The sample taken for sequencing was peripheral blood. These receptors came from a woman in her fifties or sixties who had recovered from COVID-19.

The V call is TRBV27, the J call TRBJ1-2; TRBD1 aligns across 7 bases. Germline V CDR1 and CDR2: MNHEY, SMNVEV (reference sequence). Losses at the gene ends were 4 bases for V and 5 bases for J; bases not matched to a gene: 7. The CDR3 spans 14 residues. CDR3 in amino acids: CASSSLTGIYGYTF. The CDR3 region has the DNA TGTGCCAGCAGTTCCCTGACAGGGATATATGGCTACACCTTC.

The chain combines TRBV30 with TRBJ1-1, with TRBD1 matching over 7 bases. Germline CDR1 reads GTSNPN; CDR2 reads SVGIG (reference sequence). The CDR3 extends over 17 amino acids. V gave up 0 bases and J gave up 1 base; unmatched junction bases: 11. The CDR3 DNA follows: TGTGCCTGGAGTGTAGATTTGTGGACAGGATCGAACACTGAAGCTTTCTTT. Translated: CAWSVDLWTGSNTEAFF.

This clone was found once. The chain recombines TRBV27 with TRBJ1-2; D uncertain. The CDR3 contains 12 residues. CDR1 MNHEY and CDR2 SMNVEV come from the germline V gene (reference sequence). V dropped 5 bases and J dropped 3 bases, with 7 bases sitting between them. The DNA of the CDR3 is TGTGCCAGCAGTGAGGGTGACTATGGCTACACCTTC. Translation: CASSEGDYGYTF.

This clone was detected once. V is TRBV5-1 and J is TRBJ2-3; D is possibly TRBD2 (7 bases). V was shortened by 2 bases and J by 4 bases, with 23 bases between the two germline ends. The germline gives CDR1 SGHRS, CDR2 YFSETQ. This CDR3 spans 18 amino acids. CDR3: CASSFAALGGGDPDTQYF. The CDR3, as DNA: TGCGCCAGCAGCTTTGCGGCTTTAGGGGGGGGCGATCCAGATACGCAGTATTTT.

The chain employs TRBV6-2 or TRBV6-3 and TRBJ2-3; perhaps TRBD2 as D (6 bases). The CDR3 contains 14 residues. Trimming shortened V by 0 bases and J by 4 bases, and 8 bases separated the two germline ends. Germline CDR1 MNHEY, CDR2 SVGEGT. The CDR3 bases are TGTGCCAGCAGTTACTCGTGGGGGGCAGATACGCAGTATTTT. It codes for CASSYSWGADTQYF.

The sample holds one count of this clone. The J gene is TRBJ2-7, the V gene TRBV10-3, with 8 bases identical to TRBD2. CDR1 is ENHRY and CDR2 is SYGVKD in the germline V gene. The CDR3 consists of 17 residues. J was trimmed by 5 bases and V by 0 bases; bases with no gene match: 12. This chain's CDR3 is CAISESMSKREGNEQYF. The DNA for the CDR3 is TGTGCCATCAGTGAGTCGATGTCAAAACGGGAGGGCAACGAGCAGTACTTC.

This chain connects TRBV30 to TRBJ1-6, with 9 positions matching TRBD1. Germline CDR1 is GTSNPN and CDR2 is SVGIG (reference sequence). The CDR3 spans 15 residues. V lost 6 bases and J lost 5; bases outside the gene matches: 8. CDR3 DNA sequence: TGTGCCTGCCACAGGGGGCGATTAGATAATTCACCCCTCCACTTT. This codes for CACHRGRLDNSPLHF.

This clone was recorded once. V is TRBV21-1 and J is TRBJ1-2. TRBV21-1 is a listed pseudogene. The length of the CDR3 is 14 residues. This CDR3 reads CASSNEEGNYGYTF. Written as DNA, the CDR3 is TGTGCCAGCAGCAATGAGGAGGGTAACTATGGCTACACCTTC.

The chain is built from TRBV28 and TRBJ2-3; possible D gene TRBD1, 5 bases. Germline V gives CDR1 MDHEN, CDR2 SYDVKM. V was shortened by 7 bases and J by 1 base, with 18 bases between the two germline ends. The CDR3 has 16 residues. This CDR3 reads CASNPLDLGGTDTQYF. The CDR3 DNA is TGTGCCAGCAATCCCTTAGACTTAGGGGGCACAGATACGCAGTATTTT.

V gene TRBV7-9 combines with J gene TRBJ2-1; 9 bases match TRBD2. This CDR3 is built from 12 residues. In germline, CDR1 is SEHNR, CDR2 FQNEAQ (reference sequence). V was clipped by 1 base and J by 15 bases; unmatched bases: 4. The CDR3: CASSLGRGRVFF. As DNA, the CDR3 is TGTGCCAGCAGCTTAGGTCGCGGGAGGGTGTTCTTC.

This sequence joins TRBV7-2 and TRBJ1-1; 10 nucleotides line up with TRBD1. The CDR3 consists of 15 residues. V was clipped by 2 bases and J by 5 bases; unmatched bases: 5. The germline V gene encodes CDR1 SGHTA and CDR2 FQGNSA. CDR3 coding DNA: TGTGCCAGCAGCTTACGGACAGGGGGTGGAACTGAAGCTTTCTTT. As protein: CASSLRTGGGTEAFF.

The chain carries TRBV3-1 (or the pseudogene TRBV3-2) and TRBJ2-3; TRBD2 matches at 10 bases. V gave up 2 bases and J gave up 2 bases; unmatched junction bases: 7. The CDR3 has 17 amino acids. CDR1 and CDR2 (germline): LGHDT, YNNKEL (reference sequence). As DNA, the CDR3 is TGTGCCAGCAGCCAACCTGTAGCGGGAGGATACACAGATACGCAGTATTTT. Translated: CASSQPVAGGYTDTQYF.

The gene calls are TRBV10-3 and TRBJ2-5; perhaps TRBD1 as D (5 bases). From germline, CDR1 is ENHRY and CDR2 SYGVKD. CDR3 size: 13 residues. The V end lost 9 bases, the J end lost 5 bases, and 16 bases lay between the germline ends. CDR3 nucleotides: TGTGCCATTTCCTCAGGGTGGAAGGAGACCCAGTACTTC. Translation gives CAISSGWKETQYF.